This is a list of T cell receptor beta chains from one sample in a study of response to subunit inactivated influenza vaccine. TCRdb reanalysed the RT-PCR reads using MiXCR and keeps one entry per CDR3 protein. The sample carries about 520,000 distinct CDR3 sequences, roughly 23% recorded once. Sequenced here: CD4+ T cells sorted from PBMCs, sampled more than 4 days after vaccination. The receptor source for this set is a man aged 45-60 years who received an inactivated influenza vaccine. Both conserved end residues are part of each CDR3. D genes are given only for firm matches. A clone size is listed for some rows: how often the clone was seen (once, few, many), or a class if it is expanded.

few TRBJ2-7 NA TRBV20-1 TGCAGTGCTACAGGACCAAGCTCCTACGAGCAGTACTTC CSATGPSSYEQYF
few TRBJ1-4 TRBD1 TRBV4-3 TGCGCCAGCAGCCCGGGACAGCATAATGAAAAACTGTTTTTT CASSPGQHNEKLFF
few TRBJ2-7 NA TRBV20-1 TGCAGTGCTAGCAGGGCAGGAAAAGCCTACGAGCAGTACTTC CSASRAGKAYEQYF
few TRBJ2-3 TRBD2 TRBV6-5 TGTGCCAGCAGTTACCCGACTAGCGGGAGGGCCAGGACAGATACGCAGTATTTT CASSYPTSGRARTDTQYF
NA TRBJ2-1 TRBD2 TRBV4-1 TGCGCCAGCAGCCAGCTCCCCGGGACTAGCGGATACAATGAGCAGTTCTTC CASSQLPGTSGYNEQFF
many TRBJ1-5 TRBD1 TRBV29-1 TGCAGCGTTAGACAGGGGGCAAGTCAGCCCCAGCATTTT CSVRQGASQPQHF
few TRBJ2-3 NA TRBV12-3/TRBV12-4 TGTGCCAGCAGTTTATCTGCGAGCACAGATACGCAGTATTTT CASSLSASTDTQYF
NA TRBJ2-3 NA TRBV20-1 TGCAGTGCTAGAGATCTTTTAGGTTCTCCAGATACGCAGTATTTT CSARDLLGSPDTQYF
many TRBJ2-1 NA TRBV28 TGTGCCAGCTCTGAGACACCGAACAATGAGCAGTTCTTC CASSETPNNEQFF
few TRBJ2-2 NA TRBV6-5 TGTGCCAGCAGTTATGGGCGCACCGGGGAGCTGTTTTTT CASSYGRTGELFF
NA TRBJ2-1 NA TRBV15 TGTGCCACCAGCAGGGAAGGACACGATGAGCAGTTCTTC CATSREGHDEQFF
few TRBJ1-1 NA TRBV12-3/TRBV12-4 TGTGCCAGCAGTTTAGGGGGGCAGGGGTTGAGCACTGAAGCTTTCTTT CASSLGGQGLSTEAFF
NA TRBJ2-5 NA TRBV27 TGTGCCAGCAGTTTATCGACCGAACGGGACCCAGGGAGTCGGACCCAGTACTTC CASSLSTERDPGSRTQYF
NA TRBJ2-2 TRBD1 TRBV5-5 TGTGCCAGCAGCGCCGGACAGGCGACCGGGGAGCTGTTTTTT CASSAGQATGELFF
few TRBJ1-1 NA TRBV20-1 TGCAGTGCTATAAGACAGTGGGCCGGCACTGAAGCTTTCTTT CSAIRQWAGTEAFF
NA TRBJ2-1 NA TRBV5-1 TGCGCCAGCAGCACGTTTGAAGGCAATGAGCAGTTCTTC CASSTFEGNEQFF
many TRBJ1-1 NA TRBV5-1 TGCGCCAGCAGCCCCGGGCTCAGGGTCACTGAAGCTTTCTTT CASSPGLRVTEAFF
many TRBJ1-2 TRBD1 TRBV12-3/TRBV12-4 TGTGCCAGCAGGGGGCTACGGGACAGGGGAAGGAGTGGCTACACCTTC CASRGLRDRGRSGYTF
NA TRBJ2-2 TRBD2 TRBV11-2 TGTGCCAGCAGCGTACGACTAGCGGGGGGGCCCGGGGAGCTGTTTTTT CASSVRLAGGPGELFF
many TRBJ2-3 NA TRBV20-1 TGCAGGGCAGAAGGGGGAGATACGCAGTATTTT CRAEGGDTQYF
NA TRBJ1-1 TRBD1 TRBV3-1 TGTGCCGCCAGGGGGCCGGCTGAAGCTTTCTTT CAARGPAEAFF
few TRBJ1-1 NA TRBV20-1 TGCAGTGCTAGAGCGGGGGGCTCAGGGACTGAAGCTTTCTTT CSARAGGSGTEAFF
NA TRBJ2-2 NA TRBV10-3 TGTGCCATCAGTGAGTCCCAGGGACGGACCGGGGAGCTGTTTTTT CAISESQGRTGELFF
many TRBJ2-5 NA TRBV7-6 TGTGCCAGCAGTCGGGACATTCAAGAGACCCAGTACTTC CASSRDIQETQYF
NA TRBJ2-2 TRBD1 TRBV12-3/TRBV12-4 TGTGCCGGGGGACAGACAAACACCGGGGAGCTGTTTTTT CAGGQTNTGELFF
NA TRBJ2-3 TRBD2 TRBV6-5 TGTGCCAGCAGTTACTCGGGAATAGCGGGAGGGACAGATACGCAGTATTTT CASSYSGIAGGTDTQYF
few TRBJ2-2 TRBD1 TRBV7-2 TGTGCCAGCAGCCGGGACAGGGGAGGCACCGGGGAGCTGTTTTTT CASSRDRGGTGELFF
few TRBJ2-3 TRBD1 TRBV24-1 TGTGCCACCAGTGACCCGGGACAGGGCACAGATACGCAGTATTTT CATSDPGQGTDTQYF
NA TRBJ2-5 NA TRBV20-1 TGCAGTGCTAGAGATCGTTCGGCAGGGGAAGAGACCCAGTACTTC CSARDRSAGEETQYF
NA TRBJ2-5 NA TRBV7-2 TGTGCCAGCAGCTTAGCAGCGACAAACCCCCAAGAGACCCAGTACTTC CASSLAATNPQETQYF
few TRBJ1-6 NA TRBV7-2 TGTGCCAGCAAGACAAGAATTAATTCACCCCTCCACTTT CASKTRINSPLHF
NA TRBJ2-2 NA TRBV20-1 TGCAGTGCTAGAGAAAGTCGTACAGGTTCGGTGACTGGGGAGCTGTTTTTT CSARESRTGSVTGELFF
NA TRBJ2-7 TRBD2 TRBV24-1 TGTGCCACCAGTGATTCCGGGACTAGCGACTCCTACGAGCAGTACTTC CATSDSGTSDSYEQYF
few TRBJ2-3 NA TRBV20-1 TGCAGTGCTAGAGCTCGGGCTAGAGGGGCAGATACGCAGTATTTT CSARARARGADTQYF
few TRBJ2-7 TRBD1 TRBV28 TGTGCCAGCAGTGACAGGGCGCGCGGCGAGCAGTACTTC CASSDRARGEQYF
NA TRBJ2-7 TRBD2 TRBV5-1 TGCGCCAGCAGCTCCGGGACTAGCGGGAGTCTTCCCTACGAGCAGTACTTC CASSSGTSGSLPYEQYF